The entry below gives a single T cell receptor (beta chain) sequence along with its context. After extraction with the RNeasy kit, about 0.45 to 1 ug of the RNA was reverse transcribed using random hexamers. By means of immunoSEQ multiplex PCR, TCR beta CDR3 spanning 54 Vbeta and 13 Jbeta underwent amplification. TCRdb redid the calling of the immunoSEQ multiplex PCR reads with MiXCR, one entry per CDR3 protein. The repertoire consists of around 180,000 distinct CDR3 sequences, with approximately 94% occurring once and the leading ten covering approximately 0.09%. This CDR3 contains 14 residues. Trimming at V came to 9 bases and at J to 2 bases, leaving 9 bases not matched to a gene. The data originate from a study of CD8 T cells in Susac syndrome. Sequencing of TCR beta, carried out with a high-throughput approach, was applied to CD8+ and CD4+ T cells from the blood. The multiple sclerosis controls were treatment-naive patients, and their relapsing-remitting disease was stable or active. The CD8+ and CD4+ T cells were isolated magnetically using a negative isolation approach, whereas the TEMRA cells were enriched by FACS.

The chain joins TRBV12-3 or TRBV12-4 to TRBJ1-1; 7 nucleotides line up with TRBD1. The clonotype was recovered from a human donor with multiple sclerosis. Input material: CD4+ T cells from PBMCs. The CDR3 loop reads CASREDRRNTEAFF. For the CDR3, the DNA is TGTGCCAGTCGAGAGGACAGGCGAAACACTGAAGCTTTCTTT.